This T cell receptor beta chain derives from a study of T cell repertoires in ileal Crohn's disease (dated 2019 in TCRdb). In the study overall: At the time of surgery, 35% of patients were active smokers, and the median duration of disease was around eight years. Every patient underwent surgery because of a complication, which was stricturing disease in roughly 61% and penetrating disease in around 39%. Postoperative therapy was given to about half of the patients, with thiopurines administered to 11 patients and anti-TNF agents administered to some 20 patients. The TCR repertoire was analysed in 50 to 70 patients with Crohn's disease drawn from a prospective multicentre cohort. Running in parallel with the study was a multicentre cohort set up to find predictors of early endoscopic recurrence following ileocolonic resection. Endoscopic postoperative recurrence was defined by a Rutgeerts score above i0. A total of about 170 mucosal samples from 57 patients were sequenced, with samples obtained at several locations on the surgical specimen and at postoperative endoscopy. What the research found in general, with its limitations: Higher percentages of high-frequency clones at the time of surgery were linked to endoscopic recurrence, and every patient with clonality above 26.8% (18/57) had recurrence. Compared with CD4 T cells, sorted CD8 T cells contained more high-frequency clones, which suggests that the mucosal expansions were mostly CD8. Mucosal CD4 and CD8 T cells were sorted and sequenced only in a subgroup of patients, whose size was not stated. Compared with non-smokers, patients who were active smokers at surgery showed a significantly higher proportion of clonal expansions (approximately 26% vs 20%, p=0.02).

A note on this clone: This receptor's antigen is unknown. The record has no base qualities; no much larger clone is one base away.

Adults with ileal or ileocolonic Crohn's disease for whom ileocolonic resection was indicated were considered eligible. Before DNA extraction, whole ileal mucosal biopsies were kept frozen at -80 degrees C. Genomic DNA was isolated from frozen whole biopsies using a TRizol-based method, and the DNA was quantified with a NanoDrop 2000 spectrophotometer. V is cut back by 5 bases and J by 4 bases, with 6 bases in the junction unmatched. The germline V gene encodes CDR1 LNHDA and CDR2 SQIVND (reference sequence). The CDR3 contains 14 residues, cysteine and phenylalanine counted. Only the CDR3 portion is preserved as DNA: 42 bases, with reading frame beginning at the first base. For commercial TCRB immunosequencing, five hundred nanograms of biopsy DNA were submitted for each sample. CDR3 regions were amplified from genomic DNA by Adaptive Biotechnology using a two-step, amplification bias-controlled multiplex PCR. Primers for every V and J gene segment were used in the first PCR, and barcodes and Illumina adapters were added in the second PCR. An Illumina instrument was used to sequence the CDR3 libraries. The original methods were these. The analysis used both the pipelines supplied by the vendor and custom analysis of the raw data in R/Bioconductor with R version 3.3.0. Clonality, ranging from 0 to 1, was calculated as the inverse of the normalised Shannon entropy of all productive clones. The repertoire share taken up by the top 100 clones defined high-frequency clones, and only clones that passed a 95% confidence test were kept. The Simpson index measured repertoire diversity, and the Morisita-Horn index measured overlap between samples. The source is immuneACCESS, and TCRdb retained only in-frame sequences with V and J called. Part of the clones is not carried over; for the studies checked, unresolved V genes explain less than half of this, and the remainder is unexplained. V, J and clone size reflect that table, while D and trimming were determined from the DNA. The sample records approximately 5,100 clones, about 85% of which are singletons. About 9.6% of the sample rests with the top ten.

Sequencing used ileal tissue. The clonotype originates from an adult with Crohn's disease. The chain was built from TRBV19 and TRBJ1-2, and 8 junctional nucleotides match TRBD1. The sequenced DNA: TGTGCCAGTAGTGCCCAACAGGGGGTCTATGGCTACACCTTC. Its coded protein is CASSAQQGVYGYTF. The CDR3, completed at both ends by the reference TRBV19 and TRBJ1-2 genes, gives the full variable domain DGGITQSPKYLFRKEGQNVTLSCEQNLNHDAMYWYRQDPGQGLRLIYYSQIVNDFQKGDIAEGYSVSREKKESFPLTVTSAQKNPTAFYLCASSAQQGVYGYTFGSGTRLTVV.